The rows below give T cell receptor beta chains drawn from one sample of a study of shared clonotypes between healthy human individuals. The protocol was immunoSEQ multiplex PCR, while the TCRdb copy is restricted to in-frame clones and leaves out a portion. In the table there are about 820,000 clones, around 92% of which are singletons. Sequencing used naive CD8+ T cells sorted from blood. The receptors originated from a man under 40 in good health. The CDR3 runs from the conserved cysteine through the conserved F or W. Fields, in order: clone size, V gene, CDR3 length, CDR3 protein. Some rows have no size entry. The others give once, few or many, or a class for an expanded clone.

few,TRBV14,19,CASSLRPLGTGFGDDEQFF
-,TRBV6-5,15,CASSSQGLAGETQYF
-,TRBV5-6,14,CASSPTGGGTEAFF
-,TRBV7-9,15,CASSLKAGQNTEAFF
-,TRBV6-1,11,CASVEAYGYTF
-,TRBV6-5,11,CASSTSGEAFF
-,TRBV11-2,18,CASSLIGPTALMGNTIYF
-,TRBV5-6,16,CASSLAVGGWYNEQFF
-,TRBV29-1,14,CSVGTGNSNQPQHF
once,TRBV2,17,CASTPILLAGVNNEQFF
-,TRBV9,15,CASSVVGTGVDEQYF
-,TRBV5-1,15,CASSLIMGVSYEQYF
-,TRBV28,14,CASILGQFNQPQHF
-,TRBV9,16,CASSTNPSGRADTQYF
once,TRBV5-4,16,CASSQQSGAGAYEQYF
once,TRBV7-6,14,CASSLSGYQETQYF
-,TRBV5-4,16,CASSQPGGGSYNEQFF
once,TRBV6-4,17,CASSDSGLAGGPNEQFF
-,TRBV11-3,16,CASSLGGTSGYNEQFF
-,TRBV9,14,CASSVTGAYNEQFF
-,TRBV4-1,16,CASSQRVQENPDTQYF
-,TRBV28,17,CASSSGRETYSNQPQHF
-,TRBV7-6,14,CASGRDPVDNEQFF
-,TRBV27,14,CASSWLGTKREQFF
-,TRBV27,14,CASSPRDRGAEQYF
-,TRBV7-7,14,CASSTQGAENEQFF
-,TRBV7-9,12,CASSLGGDGQYF
-,TRBV27,15,CASSFSLAGAYEQYF
-,TRBV7-6,14,CASSLNANSYEQYF
-,TRBV4-3,15,CASSQDRATPYEQYF
-,TRBV30,15,CAWSTSQGPAYEQYF
-,TRBV6-1,13,CASSEAGRHGYTF
-,TRBV4-1,12,CASSPRTDEQFF
-,TRBV7-9,13,CASSFSGRNEQFF
once,TRBV12-5,23,CASGSPPGTIRINGLAGVYEQYF
-,TRBV11-3,15,CASSPRRGAGQPQHF
-,TRBV27,14,CASSSRQGGYEQYF
-,TRBV2,14,CASRDRGLDQPQHF
-,TRBV7-9,14,CASSHLGLGNEQFF
-,TRBV28,17,CASSRDPTGRSGNTIYF
many,TRBV27,15,CASSGVGTPYNEQFF
-,TRBV19,16,CASSIGPWGSYNEQFF
-,TRBV27,15,CASSLDRGGSYEQYF
once,TRBV7-3,14,CASSLLDSYNEQFF
-,TRBV11-2,13,CASSLLESYEQYF